The rows below give T cell receptor beta chains drawn from one sample of a study of cytomegalovirus exposure and HLA in healthy donors. Sequencing was performed with immunoSEQ multiplex PCR; in TCRdb, only in-frame clones are kept and a portion is missing. The profile shows fewer than 200,000 clones, 73% of them singletons. Sequencing was performed on PBMCs. These receptor sequences come from a woman aged 18-29 years in good health and CMV-seropositive. The CDR3 runs from the conserved cysteine through the conserved F or W. D genes are given only for firm matches. Some rows have no size entry. The others give once, few or many, or a class for an expanded clone.

cdr3_aa	cdr3_nt	d_call	j_call	v_call	clone_size
CASSVGGGTAEAFF	TGTGCCAGCAGCGTAGGAGGGGGGACAGCTGAAGCTTTCTTT	TRBD1	TRBJ1-1	TRBV9	-
CASGRGGTHEQYF	TGTGCCAGCGGACGGGGAGGGACCCACGAGCAGTACTTC	TRBD2	TRBJ2-7	TRBV6-5	-
CASSLTQGASSPLHF	TGTGCCAGCAGTCTAACACAGGGGGCAAGTTCACCCCTCCACTTT	TRBD1	TRBJ1-6	TRBV27	-
CAWSGDLAGAHEQFF	TGTGCCTGGAGTGGCGATCTAGCGGGGGCCCATGAGCAGTTCTTC	TRBD2	TRBJ2-1	TRBV30	-
CASSLWGGRWSSNTGELFF	TGTGCCAGCAGTTTATGGGGGGGTAGGTGGAGTTCGAACACCGGGGAGCTGTTTTTT	-	TRBJ2-2	TRBV28	-
CASRPYRGSLNEQFF	TGTGCCAGCAGACCCTACAGGGGTAGCCTCAATGAGCAGTTCTTC	TRBD1	TRBJ2-1	TRBV27	-
CSGNTGTSHEQFF	TGCAGCGGGAATACAGGGACTAGCCATGAGCAGTTCTTC	TRBD2	TRBJ2-1	TRBV29-1	-
CASSERRNTGELFF	TGTGCCAGCAGTGAACGGAGGAACACCGGGGAGCTGTTTTTT	-	TRBJ2-2	TRBV2	-
CASSSQPPRTVYNEQFF	TGTGCCAGCAGCTCTCAGCCACCCAGGACAGTGTACAATGAGCAGTTCTTC	-	TRBJ2-1	TRBV7-3	-
CASGDTLNQPQHF	TGTGCCAGCGGGGACACGCTCAATCAGCCCCAGCATTTT	-	TRBJ1-5	TRBV28	-
CASSLSLTGRREKLFF	TGTGCCAGCAGCTTATCTCTAACTGGCCGGAGGGAAAAACTGTTTTTT	-	TRBJ1-4	TRBV7-3	-
CASSSKRGGYSSTEAFF	TGTGCCAGCAGCTCAAAGCGGGGGGGTTATAGTAGCACTGAAGCTTTCTTT	-	TRBJ1-1	TRBV9	-
CASSLRGQNTGELFF	TGTGCCAGCAGCTTAAGGGGGCAGAACACCGGGGAGCTGTTTTTT	TRBD1	TRBJ2-2	TRBV7-2	-
CASSPFIEQYF	TGTGCCAGCAGCCCATTCATCGAGCAGTACTTC	-	TRBJ2-7	TRBV5-5	-
CASSESGFELGSYNEQFF	TGTGCCAGCAGTGAATCGGGGTTTGAGCTTGGGTCCTACAATGAGCAGTTCTTC	-	TRBJ2-1	TRBV2	-
CASSPRVEGSYSGNTIYF	TGTGCCAGCAGCCCTAGGGTCGAGGGCTCCTACTCTGGAAACACCATATATTTT	-	TRBJ1-3	TRBV7-9	-
CASGLGETARDF	TGTGCTAGTGGTTTGGGAGAAACTGCACGGGATTTC	-	TRBJ2-7	TRBV12-5	-
CAWSTLAGGEQYF	TGTGCCTGGAGTACCCTGGCAGGGGGCGAGCAGTACTTC	TRBD1	TRBJ2-7	TRBV30	-
CASSPSVGGTFF	TGTGCCAGCAGTCCGTCGGTCGGGGGTACGTTCTTC	-	TRBJ2-1	TRBV28	-
CASSANPQLINQPQHF	TGCGCCAGCAGCGCAAACCCCCAACTCATCAATCAGCCCCAGCATTTT	-	TRBJ1-5	TRBV4-1	few
CSSSLSTDTQYF	TGTTCCAGCAGCCTTTCCACAGATACGCAGTATTTT	-	TRBJ2-3	TRBV7-9	-
CAVGGGISRSGNTIYF	TGTGCCGTAGGAGGCGGGATTTCTCGCTCTGGAAACACCATATATTTT	-	TRBJ1-3	TRBV10-3	-
CAWSGQGWEYYGYTF	TGTGCCTGGAGTGGACAGGGATGGGAGTACTATGGCTACACCTTC	TRBD1	TRBJ1-2	TRBV30	-
CASSQDNRGYNSPLHF	TGCGCCAGCAGCCAAGATAACAGGGGATATAATTCACCCCTCCACTTT	TRBD1	TRBJ1-6	TRBV4-1	few
CASSGRGGGQPQHF	TGTGCCAGCAGCGGTCGGGGGGGAGGGCAGCCCCAGCATTTT	-	TRBJ1-5	TRBV7-2	-
CASSIDGTGWEQFF	TGTGCCAGTAGTATAGATGGGACAGGGTGGGAGCAGTTCTTC	TRBD1	TRBJ2-1	TRBV19	-
CSVEVIIENEQFF	TGCAGCGTTGAAGTTATCATCGAGAATGAGCAGTTCTTC	-	TRBJ2-1	TRBV29-1	-
CASSPVWQADTQYF	TGTGCCAGCAGCCCCGTGTGGCAAGCAGATACGCAGTATTTT	-	TRBJ2-3	TRBV5-4	-
CASSDNPQANYGYTF	TGTGCCAGCAGCGACAATCCGCAGGCTAACTATGGCTACACCTTC	-	TRBJ1-2	TRBV5-5	-
CASSRLASTDTQYF	TGTGCCAGCTCTCGACTAGCATCCACAGATACGCAGTATTTT	TRBD2	TRBJ2-3	TRBV7-2	-
CASSYGGGAGETQYF	TGTGCCAGCAGCTACGGCGGGGGGGCCGGCGAGACCCAGTACTTC	TRBD2	TRBJ2-5	TRBV9	-
CASSELDSGVSTDTQYF	TGTGCCAGCAGTGAACTAGATTCTGGCGTCAGCACAGATACGCAGTATTTT	-	TRBJ2-3	TRBV6-1	-
CASSPTGGQPQHF	TGCGCCAGCAGCCCAACAGGCGGTCAGCCCCAGCATTTT	-	TRBJ1-5	TRBV4-3	-
CASSTTSGGFETQYF	TGTGCCAGCAGCACGACTAGCGGGGGGTTTGAGACCCAGTACTTC	TRBD2	TRBJ2-5	TRBV11-3	-
CATKTGLYGYTF	TGTGCCACCAAGACAGGGCTCTATGGCTACACCTTC	TRBD1	TRBJ1-2	TRBV19	-
CAISESRQHPNEKLFF	TGTGCCATCAGTGAGTCGAGACAGCACCCTAATGAAAAACTGTTTTTT	-	TRBJ1-4	TRBV10-3	-
CASSRQRTQGNTIYF	TGTGCCAGCAGCCGACAGAGAACCCAAGGAAACACCATATATTTT	-	TRBJ1-3	TRBV7-2	-
CASSIKSTASSYNSPLHF	TGTGCCAGTAGTATAAAATCGACAGCGAGCTCCTATAATTCACCCCTCCACTTT	-	TRBJ1-6	TRBV19	-